This is a list of T cell receptor beta chains from one sample in a study of CD8 T cells in ankylosing spondylitis. TCRdb re-analysed the 5' RACE reads in MiXCR, keeping a single row per CDR3 protein. The sample consists of some 54,000 distinct CDR3 sequences, approximately 8% of them appearing once. Source material: blood, either unsorted or a sorted T cell fraction (not recorded which). Receptor source: a female donor with ankylosing spondylitis or in good health (not recorded which). Each CDR3 is given with its conserved first and last residue. D genes are given only for firm matches. Only some rows state a clone size, as once, few, many or a class for expanded clones.

V gene	D gene	clone size	J gene	CDR3 DNA	CDR3 protein
TRBV20-1	TRBD2	many	TRBJ2-3	TGCAGTGCTACCCCTCCAGGCACGGGGGGTCGCACAGATACGCAGTATTTT	CSATPPGTGGRTDTQYF
TRBV9	TRBD2	many	TRBJ2-5	TGTGCCAGCAGCTCCGGGGGGACTTCAGAGACCCAGTACTTC	CASSSGGTSETQYF
TRBV6-1	TRBD1	many	TRBJ1-2	TGTGCCAGCCGAGAGACAGGGAACTATGGCTACACCTTC	CASRETGNYGYTF
TRBV6-1	NA	many	TRBJ1-5	TGTGCCACCTCCTGGGGTGGGACGAATCAGCCCCAGCATTTT	CATSWGGTNQPQHF
TRBV28	NA	many	TRBJ1-1	TGTGCCAGCAGTTTATTCAAATCTCGGGACGGTAACACTGAAGCTTTCTTT	CASSLFKSRDGNTEAFF
TRBV20-1	NA	many	TRBJ1-1	TGCAGTGCACCTGGGGGTATTACTGAAGCTTTCTTT	CSAPGGITEAFF
TRBV9	NA	many	TRBJ1-5	TGTGCCAGCAGCGTCGGTGGGAATAGCAATCAGCCCCAGCATTTT	CASSVGGNSNQPQHF
TRBV7-9	TRBD1	NA	TRBJ2-1	TGTGCCAGCAGCTTAGCACAGGGGCTCTACAATGAGCAGTTCTTC	CASSLAQGLYNEQFF
TRBV6-1	TRBD1	many	TRBJ1-5	TGTGCCAGCAGTCAGAACAGGGGGCTGTATAGCAATCAGCCCCAGCATTTT	CASSQNRGLYSNQPQHF
TRBV2	NA	many	TRBJ1-6	TGTGCCAGCTGTTGGGCCAGCAGCGTCTCTTGGGGGTTAAATTCACCCCTCCACTTT	CASCWASSVSWGLNSPLHF
TRBV7-2	NA	NA	TRBJ1-6	TGTGCCAGCAGCACGAGATATTCACCCCTCCACTTT	CASSTRYSPLHF
TRBV5-6	TRBD1	many	TRBJ2-5	TGTGCCAGCAGCCACCAACAGGGGTACCAAGAGACCCAGTACTTC	CASSHQQGYQETQYF
TRBV28	TRBD1	many	TRBJ2-2	TGTGCCAGCAGTCGCCCACAGGGGGCGAACACCGGGGAGCTGTTTTTT	CASSRPQGANTGELFF
TRBV6-1	NA	many	TRBJ2-2	TGTGCCAGCAACTTCGTGGCTAGCAGGACCGGGGAGCTGTTTTTT	CASNFVASRTGELFF
TRBV6-2/TRBV6-3	NA	many	TRBJ1-2	TGTGCCAGCAGTTATGGGGAATCTGGTGGCTACACCTTC	CASSYGESGGYTF
TRBV5-1	NA	few	TRBJ2-5	TGCGCCAGCAGCTTGGTGACGGAGGGGGAGACCCAGTACTTC	CASSLVTEGETQYF
TRBV5-6	TRBD1	many	TRBJ1-2	TGTGCCAGCAGCCGAACAGGGGGACATGGCTACACCTTC	CASSRTGGHGYTF
TRBV20-1	NA	many	TRBJ1-2	TGCAGTGCTCCTCAAGGGGGGGGCGACGGCTACACCTTC	CSAPQGGGDGYTF
TRBV7-7	NA	many	TRBJ2-2	TGTGCTAGCAGCCCCCAGGGGAACACCGGGGAGCTGTTTTTT	CASSPQGNTGELFF
TRBV28	TRBD1	many	TRBJ2-3	TGTGCCAGCAGTTCCGGGACAGGGATCCGAGATACGCAGTATTTT	CASSSGTGIRDTQYF
TRBV19	TRBD1	many	TRBJ1-4	TGTGCCAGCACTACAGGGGGTGGTAATGAAAAACTGTTTTTT	CASTTGGGNEKLFF
TRBV5-6	TRBD1	many	TRBJ2-3	TGTGCCAGCAGCTGGGACAGGGGCTCGGATACGCAGTATTTT	CASSWDRGSDTQYF